These T cell receptor beta chains were read from a single sample in a study of CD4 T cells in relation to SARS-CoV-2 and coronaviruses. Measured with immunoSEQ multiplex PCR; TCRdb has only the in-frame clones, and not every one. The sample yields about 30,000 clones, around three quarters seen once. Their antigen targets remain unknown. The sequenced material came from CD4+ T cells from PBMCs, cultured in vitro. The receptors here all came from a human donor in good health. The CDR3 runs from the conserved cysteine through the conserved F or W. A D gene is named only where the DNA matches it firmly. Clone size is given for some rows only: seen once, a few or many times, or a class if the clone is expanded.

j_call: TRBJ2-4
d_call: TRBD2
v_call: TRBV6-5
clone_size: few
cdr3_nt: TGTGCCAGCACCCCACGGGGGGAGACCAAAAACATTCAGTACTTC
cdr3_aa: CASTPRGETKNIQYF

j_call: TRBJ1-5
d_call: -
v_call: TRBV5-6
clone_size: -
cdr3_nt: TGTGCCAGCAGTCGCAGATTACAGCCCCAGCATTTT
cdr3_aa: CASSRRLQPQHF

j_call: TRBJ2-1
d_call: TRBD2
v_call: TRBV19
clone_size: -
cdr3_nt: TGTGCCAGTACCCTCGGGAGGGGGGGCGGCTCCTACAATGAGCAGTTCTTC
cdr3_aa: CASTLGRGGGSYNEQFF

j_call: TRBJ2-1
d_call: TRBD2
v_call: TRBV29-1
clone_size: -
cdr3_nt: TGCAGCGGTAGCGGGAGCCAACCTAATGAGCAGTTCTTC
cdr3_aa: CSGSGSQPNEQFF

j_call: TRBJ2-7
d_call: -
v_call: TRBV5-1
clone_size: -
cdr3_nt: TGCGCCAGCAGCTTGACGGGGGTCATCTACGAGCAGTACTTC
cdr3_aa: CASSLTGVIYEQYF

j_call: TRBJ2-5
d_call: TRBD2
v_call: TRBV19
clone_size: -
cdr3_nt: TGTGCCAGTAGCATAAGGACTCGACTAGCGGGTCACCAAGAGACCCAGTACTTC
cdr3_aa: CASSIRTRLAGHQETQYF

j_call: TRBJ2-5
d_call: TRBD2
v_call: TRBV28
clone_size: once
cdr3_nt: TGTGCCAGCAGTCTAACTAGCGGTTTGGGGAGGTGGACCCAGTACTTC
cdr3_aa: CASSLTSGLGRWTQYF

j_call: TRBJ1-6
d_call: -
v_call: TRBV6-5
clone_size: -
cdr3_nt: TGTGCCAGCGCGCTTTGGGATCGAGATTCACCCCTCCACTTT
cdr3_aa: CASALWDRDSPLHF

j_call: TRBJ2-7
d_call: -
v_call: TRBV7-9
clone_size: -
cdr3_nt: TGTGCCAGCAGCCCCTCCGGGAGAGACTACGAGCAGTACTTC
cdr3_aa: CASSPSGRDYEQYF

j_call: TRBJ1-1
d_call: -
v_call: TRBV7-2
clone_size: -
cdr3_nt: TGTGCCAGCAGCCCGGCCCGGGGAGGCACTGAAGCTTTCTTT
cdr3_aa: CASSPARGGTEAFF

j_call: TRBJ1-6
d_call: -
v_call: TRBV7-8
clone_size: once
cdr3_nt: TGTGCCAGCAGCTTAGCATCCCCCTTCAAGGGAAATCGTCAGTCCTATAATTCACCCCTCCACTTT
cdr3_aa: CASSLASPFKGNRQSYNSPLHF

j_call: TRBJ1-3
d_call: -
v_call: TRBV29-1
clone_size: -
cdr3_nt: TGCAGCGTTGATGGAGCAGGCGCCAACACCATATATTTT
cdr3_aa: CSVDGAGANTIYF

j_call: TRBJ2-4
d_call: -
v_call: TRBV3-1/TRBV3-2
clone_size: -
cdr3_nt: TGTGCCAGCAGCCAAAGCGGTAACATTCAGTACTTC
cdr3_aa: CASSQSGNIQYF

j_call: TRBJ2-1
d_call: TRBD2
v_call: TRBV28
clone_size: -
cdr3_nt: TGTGCCAGCAGTCCCATAGGAGCTAGCGGGAAAGTAGGTGAGCAGTTCTTC
cdr3_aa: CASSPIGASGKVGEQFF

j_call: TRBJ2-5
d_call: TRBD2
v_call: TRBV19
clone_size: -
cdr3_nt: TGTGCCAGTAGTTGGCGGGAGGGCCGAGAGACCCAGTACTTC
cdr3_aa: CASSWREGRETQYF

j_call: TRBJ2-1
d_call: -
v_call: TRBV21-1
clone_size: -
cdr3_nt: TGTGCCAGCAGCTCTTTACGGACAGGGCGGAATGAGCAGTTCTTC
cdr3_aa: CASSSLRTGRNEQFF

j_call: TRBJ1-1
d_call: -
v_call: TRBV9
clone_size: -
cdr3_nt: TGTGCCAGCAGCCTACAAGTGAACACTGAAGCTTTCTTT
cdr3_aa: CASSLQVNTEAFF

j_call: TRBJ2-2
d_call: -
v_call: TRBV14
clone_size: -
cdr3_nt: TGTGCCAGCAGCCCCACCTTTAACACCGGGGAGCTGTTTTTT
cdr3_aa: CASSPTFNTGELFF

j_call: TRBJ1-2
d_call: TRBD1
v_call: TRBV6-6
clone_size: once
cdr3_nt: TGTGCCAGCAGTCCCGGGGACAGGGGGCCCTATGGCTACACCTTC
cdr3_aa: CASSPGDRGPYGYTF

j_call: TRBJ2-3
d_call: TRBD2
v_call: TRBV11-2
clone_size: -
cdr3_nt: TGTGCTAGCAGCTTAATCGTCTGGCTAGCGGGCGGAAGCACAGATACGCAGTATTTT
cdr3_aa: CASSLIVWLAGGSTDTQYF

j_call: TRBJ2-7
d_call: -
v_call: TRBV6-6
clone_size: -
cdr3_nt: TGTGCCAGCAATCCGCCCGGAGTCTACGAGCAGTACTTC
cdr3_aa: CASNPPGVYEQYF

j_call: TRBJ2-5
d_call: TRBD1
v_call: TRBV10-3
clone_size: -
cdr3_nt: TGTGCCATCAGTGAGCCAGACCGACAGGGGCCGGGGGAGACCCAGTACTTC
cdr3_aa: CAISEPDRQGPGETQYF

j_call: TRBJ1-6
d_call: -
v_call: TRBV6-5
clone_size: -
cdr3_nt: TGTGCCAGCAGTCCGGACAGACCAAATTCACCCCTCCACTTT
cdr3_aa: CASSPDRPNSPLHF

j_call: TRBJ2-2
d_call: -
v_call: TRBV11-2
clone_size: -
cdr3_nt: TGTGCCAGCAGCTTACAGTTGGGAGACACCGGGGAGCTGTTTTTT
cdr3_aa: CASSLQLGDTGELFF

j_call: TRBJ1-3
d_call: -
v_call: TRBV9
clone_size: few
cdr3_nt: TGTGCCAGCAGCGTTTATCCCTCAGGGCCCCCTCTCTCTGGAAACACCATATATTTT
cdr3_aa: CASSVYPSGPPLSGNTIYF

j_call: TRBJ2-3
d_call: -
v_call: TRBV19
clone_size: -
cdr3_nt: TGTGCCAGTAGTATAGAAGACACGAAGCAGTATTTT
cdr3_aa: CASSIEDTKQYF

j_call: TRBJ1-2
d_call: -
v_call: TRBV30
clone_size: -
cdr3_nt: TGTGCCTGGAGTCCCGGCAACTATGGCTACACCTTC
cdr3_aa: CAWSPGNYGYTF

j_call: TRBJ2-1
d_call: -
v_call: TRBV5-1
clone_size: few
cdr3_nt: TGCGCCAGTCGGACAGAACCGTCCTACAATGAGCAGTTCTTC
cdr3_aa: CASRTEPSYNEQFF

j_call: TRBJ1-1
d_call: -
v_call: TRBV7-2
clone_size: -
cdr3_nt: TGTGCCAGCAGTTGGGACGGCGCGGACTTGGACACTGAAGCTTTCTTT
cdr3_aa: CASSWDGADLDTEAFF

j_call: TRBJ1-1
d_call: -
v_call: TRBV15
clone_size: -
cdr3_nt: TGTGCCACCAGCGAGATGGGGGAGAACACTGAAGCTTTCTTT
cdr3_aa: CATSEMGENTEAFF

j_call: TRBJ1-3
d_call: TRBD1
v_call: TRBV28
clone_size: -
cdr3_nt: TGTGCCAGCTCTTTGATAGGGACAGGACGTAGGGGAAACACCATATATTTT
cdr3_aa: CASSLIGTGRRGNTIYF

j_call: TRBJ2-1
d_call: TRBD2
v_call: TRBV7-3
clone_size: few
cdr3_nt: TGTGCCAGCAGCGGGGCTAGCGGGTTAGTTAATGAGCAGTTCTTC
cdr3_aa: CASSGASGLVNEQFF

j_call: TRBJ1-6
d_call: TRBD1
v_call: TRBV6-2/TRBV6-3
clone_size: once
cdr3_nt: TGTGCCAGCAGCCAGGGACAGGAAAATTCACCCCTCCACTTT
cdr3_aa: CASSQGQENSPLHF

j_call: TRBJ2-5
d_call: -
v_call: TRBV13
clone_size: once
cdr3_nt: TGTGCCAGCAGCTCGGGCGGCACCCAGTACTTC
cdr3_aa: CASSSGGTQYF

j_call: TRBJ2-5
d_call: -
v_call: TRBV12-5
clone_size: -
cdr3_nt: TGTGCTAGTGGTTTGACCCGAAAAGGGGGGGAGACCCAGTACTTC
cdr3_aa: CASGLTRKGGETQYF

j_call: TRBJ2-5
d_call: -
v_call: TRBV12-3/TRBV12-4
clone_size: -
cdr3_nt: TGTGCCAGCAGTCCACAGACAGAGACCCAGTACTTC
cdr3_aa: CASSPQTETQYF

j_call: TRBJ2-4
d_call: -
v_call: TRBV4-1
clone_size: -
cdr3_nt: TGCGCCAGCAGTCGAGGGGATGGGTCCAAAAACATTCAGTACTTC
cdr3_aa: CASSRGDGSKNIQYF

j_call: TRBJ1-1
d_call: -
v_call: TRBV2
clone_size: -
cdr3_nt: TGTGCCAGCAGTGGAGCCAGCAACACTGAAGCTTTCTTT
cdr3_aa: CASSGASNTEAFF

j_call: TRBJ1-4
d_call: -
v_call: TRBV7-2
clone_size: -
cdr3_nt: TGTGCCAGCAGCTTAAATGGGGTCTTAAATGAAAAACTGTTTTTT
cdr3_aa: CASSLNGVLNEKLFF

j_call: TRBJ1-1
d_call: -
v_call: TRBV3-1/TRBV3-2
clone_size: -
cdr3_nt: TGTGCCAGCAGCGCAGTAGGGAACACTGAAGCTTTCTTT
cdr3_aa: CASSAVGNTEAFF

j_call: TRBJ1-1
d_call: -
v_call: TRBV11-2
clone_size: -
cdr3_nt: TGTGCCAGCAGCTTAGCCAGGGTGAACACTGAAGCTTTCTTT
cdr3_aa: CASSLARVNTEAFF